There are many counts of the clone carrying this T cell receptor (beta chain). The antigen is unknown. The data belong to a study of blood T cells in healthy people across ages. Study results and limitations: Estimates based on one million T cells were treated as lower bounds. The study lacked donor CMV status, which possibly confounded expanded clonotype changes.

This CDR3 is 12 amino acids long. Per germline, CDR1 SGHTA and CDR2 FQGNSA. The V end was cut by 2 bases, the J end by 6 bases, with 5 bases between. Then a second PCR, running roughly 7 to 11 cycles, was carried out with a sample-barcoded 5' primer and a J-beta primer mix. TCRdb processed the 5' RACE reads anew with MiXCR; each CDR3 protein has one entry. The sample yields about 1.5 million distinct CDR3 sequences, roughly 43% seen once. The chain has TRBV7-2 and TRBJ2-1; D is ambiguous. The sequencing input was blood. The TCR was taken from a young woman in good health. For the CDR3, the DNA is TGTGCCAGCAGCTTAAACGGCAATGAGCAGTTCTTC. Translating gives CASSLNGNEQFF.